This T cell receptor beta chain was sequenced in a study of OX40 agonist ivuxolimab in advanced cancers. Study details: Partial responses occurred in Three dose-escalation patients, one with hepatocellular carcinoma and two with cutaneous melanoma. Regarding the study as a whole: On average, a greater number of expanded clones characterised CD8+ T cells relative to CD4+. Determination of antigen specificity was not performed for the expanded peripheral T cells.

Trimming pared 8 bases from V and 5 bases from J, leaving 12 bases between. The CDR3 has 12 amino acids. The germline CDR1 and CDR2 sequences are SNHLY and FYNNEI. This clone was counted only a few times. What it binds is not known. The repertoire was sequenced with immunoSEQ multiplex PCR; TCRdb's copy has only in-frame clones and lacks some. The table has more than 25,000 clones, 85% to 95% seen once. The chain carries TRBV2 and TRBJ2-5, with D possibly matching TRBD2 (6 bases). The receptor comes from an adult with an advanced solid tumor such as melanoma, head and neck, liver or kidney cancer. Specimen: CD4+ or CD8+ T cells sorted from blood, collected in a trial of the OX40 agonist ivuxolimab. The CDR3 loop reads CASVTSRETQYF. The CDR3 DNA sequence: TGTGCCAGCGTGACTAGTCGGGAGACCCAGTACTTC.